The 28 T cell receptor beta chains below were found in one sample sequenced in a study of blood T cell repertoires in COVID-19 (dated by TCRdb to about 2020). The library was built by means of the immunoSEQ multiplex PCR assay. TCRdb stores this immuneACCESS table with in-frame sequences only. Part of the clones is absent; in the studies checked, under half of the shortfall reflects unresolved V genes, and no reason is known for the rest. Counted in this sample were hundreds of thousands of clones; 88% of them appeared once. Together, the top ten hold approximately 12% of the sample. Sequenced: peripheral blood. These TCRs come from a woman aged 45-65 years with COVID-19, enrolled during active disease.

The genes are TRBV19 and TRBJ2-1; 9 positions agree with TRBD1. Germline assignment: CDR1 LNHDA and CDR2 SQIVND (reference sequence). The CDR3 contains 14 residues. J gave up 10 bases and V 7 bases, and 11 bases lay outside the gene matches. CDR3 sequence (DNA): TGTGCCAGTACCACGGGACAGGGAAGTGGAGAGCAGTTCTTC. It specifies CASTTGQGSGEQFF.

CDR3 loop: CASSLFASGGQNTGELFF. CDR3 DNA: TGCGCCAGCAGCTTGTTCGCTAGCGGGGGACAGAACACCGGGGAGCTGTTTTTT. The rearrangement uses TRBV5-1 and TRBJ2-2, with 10 bases that match TRBD2. The CDR3 is 18 amino acids. Per germline, CDR1 SGHRS and CDR2 YFSETQ. V dropped 1 base and J dropped 1; count of bases not matched to a gene: 7.

The chain carries TRBV11-2 and TRBJ2-2; D unclear. V lost 5 bases and J lost 6, with 10 bases in between. CDR1 and CDR2 from the germline V gene are SGHAT and FQNNGV. The CDR3 has 13 amino acids. CDR3 sequence: CASSPTVAGELFF. DNA of the CDR3: TGTGCCAGCAGCCCAACAGTGGCCGGGGAGCTGTTTTTT.

V gene TRBV10-3 combines with J gene TRBJ1-2; 8 nucleotides align to TRBD1. The CDR3 totals 14 residues. Trimming cost V 4 bases and J 4 bases; bases outside gene matches: 5. The germline CDR1 and CDR2 sequences are ENHRY and SYGVKD. CDR3 DNA sequence: TGTGCCATCAGTGGGCAGGGGGCGAGCTATGGCTACACCTTC. Translating gives CAISGQGASYGYTF.

This clone was detected a few times. The chain is built from TRBV7-9 and TRBJ1-1; D remains unclear. The CDR3 is made up of 14 amino acids. Germline CDR1 reads SEHNR; CDR2 reads FQNEAQ (reference sequence). The V gene lost 5 bases and the J gene lost 8 bases, with 18 bases spanning the gap. CDR3 amino acids: CASSLERETSEAFF. CDR3 nucleotide sequence: TGTGCCAGCAGCCTTGAGAGGGAGACGTCCGAAGCTTTCTTT.

The chain links TRBV27 to TRBJ2-7, with TRBD1 matching over 8 bases. Germline CDR1 reads MNHEY; CDR2 reads SMNVEV (reference sequence). Trimming took 4 bases from V and 2 from J; bases not matched to a gene: 7. This CDR3 is 15 amino acids long. The DNA of the CDR3 is TGTGCCAGCAGTTCCAGACAGGGGCTTACCTACGAGCAGTACTTC. It translates to CASSSRQGLTYEQYF.

This rearrangement joins TRBV19 to TRBJ2-1; D is unclear. The CDR3 is 15 residues long. Germline-derived CDR1 and CDR2 are LNHDA and SQIVND (reference sequence). V lost 8 bases to trimming and J lost 0 bases, with 14 bases between them. CDR3 in DNA: TGTGCCAGTTGCATCGCGGCGAGCTCCTACAATGAGCAGTTCTTC. It yields the protein CASCIAASSYNEQFF.

The CDR3 loop is CASSVEAGANTEAFF. The CDR3 DNA reads as TGTGCCAGCAGCGTAGAGGCAGGGGCCAACACTGAAGCTTTCTTT. The chain recombines TRBV9 with TRBJ1-1; D is perhaps TRBD1 (6 bases). Germline V lookup: CDR1 SGDLS, CDR2 YYNGEE. The V end lost 0 bases, the J end lost 2 bases, and 11 bases lay between the germline ends. The CDR3 extends over 15 amino acids.

This chain links TRBV5-1 with TRBJ2-5; 12 bases match TRBD2. The CDR3 spans 15 residues. The germline V gene encodes CDR1 SGHRS and CDR2 YFSETQ. V was pared by 3 bases and J by 5 bases, with 5 bases of the junction left unmatched. CDR3 DNA: TGCGCCAGCAGCTGGACTAGCGGGAAGGAGGAGACCCAGTACTTC. Translating it yields CASSWTSGKEETQYF.

V is TRBV27 and J is TRBJ1-1; D unclear. This CDR3 has 13 residues. CDR1 is MNHEY and CDR2 is SMNVEV in the germline V gene (reference sequence). V was clipped by 0 bases and J by 3 bases, with 5 bases between them. Here the CDR3 reads CASSLSRHTEAFF. In DNA, the CDR3 is TGTGCCAGCAGTTTATCGAGGCACACTGAAGCTTTCTTT.

The chain uses TRBV11-2 and TRBJ1-1; weak D call: TRBD1 (5 bases). This CDR3 is built from 13 residues. Germline loops: CDR1 SGHAT, CDR2 FQNNGV. V lost 4 bases to trimming and J lost 3 bases, with 9 bases between them. The CDR3 DNA reads TGTGCCAGCAGCTATGGGGCTCACACTGAAGCTTTCTTT. As protein: CASSYGAHTEAFF. Together with reference TRBV11-2 and TRBJ1-1, the CDR3 gives the full variable domain: EAGVAQSPRYKIIEKRQSVAFWCNPISGHATLYWYQQILGQGPKLLIQFQNNGVVDDSQLPKDRFSAERLKGVDSTLKIQPAKLEDSAVYLCASSYGAHTEAFFGQGTRLTVV.

The chain employs TRBV12-5 and TRBJ2-2; 8 bases agree with TRBD2. V lost 1 base to trimming and J lost 6 bases; unmatched junction nucleotides: 16. The CDR3 spans 19 residues. Germline-derived CDR1 and CDR2 are LGHNT and FRNRAP. The CDR3 sequence is CASGLDPLWAGGPPGELFF. The CDR3 coding sequence is TGTGCTAGTGGTTTGGATCCTCTGTGGGCGGGGGGACCCCCCGGGGAGCTGTTTTTT.

The CDR3 here is CASSQEWVGEAGELFF. For the CDR3, the DNA is TGTGCCAGCAGCCAAGAATGGGTAGGGGAGGCCGGGGAGCTGTTTTTT. The V call is TRBV4-2, the J call TRBJ2-2; D may be TRBD2 (6 bases). Trimming cost V 0 bases and J 6 bases, with 14 bases left between them. The CDR3 consists of 16 residues. Germline lookup yields CDR1 LGHNA and CDR2 YNFKEQ.

The chain carries TRBV6-5 and TRBJ2-7; D uncertain. CDR1 and CDR2 from the germline V gene are MNHEY and SVGAGI. Trimming left V 0 bases short and J 3 bases short, with 12 bases between. This CDR3 comprises 15 residues. CDR3 residues: CASSYSNDIGYEQYF. The DNA for the CDR3 is TGTGCCAGCAGTTACTCGAATGACATAGGCTACGAGCAGTACTTC.

The chain joins TRBV19 to TRBJ2-7; D unresolved. The CDR3 is made up of 14 amino acids. The germline CDR1 and CDR2 sequences are LNHDA and SQIVND (reference sequence). The V end was cut by 1 base, the J end by 6 bases, with 13 bases between. The CDR3 nucleotides are TGTGCCAGTAGTATAGGCGGCACGATGCGCGAGCAGTACTTC. Protein sequence: CASSIGGTMREQYF.

The rearrangement links TRBV11-2 to TRBJ2-6; TRBD2 agrees at 8 bases. The CDR3 sequence is 16 residues long. Germline CDR1 reads SGHAT; CDR2 reads FQNNGV. With 4 bases clipped from V and 0 bases from J, the junction kept 2 bases outside the gene matches. The CDR3 DNA sequence: TGTGCCAGCAGCTCGGGACTAGTCTCTGGGGCCAACGTCCTGACTTTC. Translated: CASSSGLVSGANVLTF. Using reference TRBV11-2 and TRBJ2-6 for the parts outside the CDR3, the full variable domain is EAGVAQSPRYKIIEKRQSVAFWCNPISGHATLYWYQQILGQGPKLLIQFQNNGVVDDSQLPKDRFSAERLKGVDSTLKIQPAKLEDSAVYLCASSSGLVSGANVLTFGAGSRLTVL.

The chain is built from TRBV19 and TRBJ2-1; 7 nucleotides align to TRBD2. The germline gives CDR1 LNHDA, CDR2 SQIVND (reference sequence). With V trimmed by 0 bases and J by 7 bases, 9 bases remained unmatched. This CDR3 region has 16 residues. The CDR3 loop is CASSIDLEAGWNEQFF. The CDR3 DNA follows: TGTGCCAGTAGTATAGATCTGGAAGCGGGGTGGAATGAGCAGTTCTTC.

This chain uses TRBV6-5 with TRBJ1-2, with a weak D call TRBD1 (6 bases). With 6 bases removed from V and 2 bases from J, the gap between germline ends came to 10 bases. The CDR3 has 13 residues. The V gene's germline CDR1 is MNHEY and CDR2 SVGAGI. CDR3 sequence: CASRDRMNYGYTF. As DNA, the CDR3 is TGTGCCAGCAGGGACAGAATGAACTATGGCTACACCTTC.

The CDR3 spells CASSRRTGLGPSNYGYTF. In DNA form, the CDR3 reads TGTGCCAGCAGTCGCCGGACAGGACTCGGTCCTTCTAACTATGGCTACACCTTC. The V call is TRBV2, the J call TRBJ1-2, with 7 bases aligning to TRBD1. The CDR3 runs to 18 residues. Germline values: CDR1 SNHLY, CDR2 FYNNEI. V trimming: 5 bases; J trimming: 0 bases; junction bases outside the gene matches: 15.

The chain carries TRBV9 and TRBJ2-1; the match to TRBD2 covers 8 bases. This CDR3 is built from 16 residues. CDR1 is SGDLS and CDR2 is YYNGEE in the germline V gene. Trimming cost V 6 bases and J 0 bases; bases outside gene matches: 8. The CDR3 is CASKSGGASSYNEQFF. CDR3 coding DNA: TGTGCCAGCAAAAGCGGGGGCGCTAGCTCCTACAATGAGCAGTTCTTC.

The chain joins TRBV28 to TRBJ1-5; D is perhaps TRBD1 (5 bases). The CDR3 is made up of 15 amino acids. Germline CDR1 reads MDHEN; CDR2 reads SYDVKM. V was cut by 7 bases and J by 2 bases, with 15 bases left in between. The CDR3 spells CASTNGGEGNQPQHF. CDR3 DNA sequence: TGTGCCAGCACCAATGGAGGGGAAGGCAATCAGCCCCAGCATTTT.

This chain connects TRBV5-1 to TRBJ2-5; D may be TRBD2 (6 bases). Germline V gene sequence: CDR1 SGHRS, CDR2 YFSETQ. The CDR3 sequence is 16 residues long. V lost 2 bases to trimming and J lost 5 bases, with 19 bases between them. CDR3 region: CASSFGLGGLSETQYF. The CDR3 region has the DNA TGCGCCAGCAGCTTTGGGTTGGGGGGATTGTCGGAGACCCAGTACTTC. Based on the CDR3 plus reference TRBV5-1 and TRBJ2-5, the full variable domain is KAGVTQTPRYLIKTRGQQVTLSCSPISGHRSVSWYQQTPGQGLQFLFEYFSETQRNKGNFPGRFSGRQFSNSRSEMNVSTLELGDSALYLCASSFGLGGLSETQYFGPGTRLLVL.

This CDR3 is CASSPRTGADEQYF. The CDR3 DNA follows: TGTGCCAGCTCACCGAGGACAGGGGCGGACGAGCAGTACTTC. The chain employs TRBV18 and TRBJ2-7; TRBD1 matches 9 bases. The CDR3 consists of 14 residues. Germline V CDR1 and CDR2: KGHSH, LQKENI. J lost 5 bases, V lost 3 bases, and 5 bases had no gene match.

This clone was counted a few times. The chain has TRBV20-1 and TRBJ2-7; D is unresolved. The V end lost 4 bases, the J end lost 6 bases, and 7 bases lay between the germline ends. The CDR3 is 10 residues long. Germline V lookup: CDR1 DFQATT, CDR2 SNEGSKA (reference sequence). CDR3 DNA sequence: TGCAGTGCTATAAACACCGAGCAGTACTTC. It encodes CSAINTEQYF.

The chain employs TRBV27 and TRBJ1-3, with D perhaps matching TRBD1 (5 bases). The CDR3 covers 14 residues. Germline V gene data show CDR1 as MNHEY and CDR2 as SMNVEV (reference sequence). V was shortened by 4 bases and J by 4 bases, with 11 bases between the two germline ends. CDR3 in amino acids: CASSSSGNGNTIYF. CDR3 sequence (DNA): TGTGCCAGCAGTTCTTCAGGGAACGGAAACACCATATATTTT.

Only a few counts were recorded for this clone. The chain carries TRBV28 and TRBJ2-7; tentative D call: TRBD2 (6 bases). CDR3 length: 14 amino acids. Trimming cost V 7 bases and J 3 bases, with 16 bases left between them. Germline CDR1 reads MDHEN; CDR2 reads SYDVKM. The CDR3 coding sequence is TGTGCCAGCACCGTACCAGGCGGGATCTACGAGCAGTACTTC. This translates into CASTVPGGIYEQYF.

This chain joins TRBV9 and TRBJ1-1; TRBD1 might be the D (6 bases). V was trimmed by 2 bases and J by 2 bases, leaving 10 bases between them. The CDR3 has 14 amino acids. CDR1 is SGDLS, CDR2 YYNGEE, per germline. This CDR3 reads CASSVGQINTEAFF. CDR3 DNA sequence: TGTGCCAGCAGCGTTGGACAGATTAACACTGAAGCTTTCTTT.

The chain joins TRBV30 to TRBJ1-2; no definite D call. Trimming pared 4 bases from V and 1 base from J, leaving 10 bases between. This CDR3 comprises 13 residues. In germline, CDR1 is GTSNPN, CDR2 SVGIG (reference sequence). The CDR3 DNA reads as TGTGCCTGGAATAGGTACAGTAACTATGGCTACACCTTC. Amino acid sequence: CAWNRYSNYGYTF.